The present TCR beta chain was sequenced within a study of T cells after yellow fever vaccination. For the study at large: SMART-Seq v4 Ultra Low Input handled preparation of low-cell-number fractions.

The CDR3 runs to 13 residues. In germline, CDR1 is MNHEY, CDR2 SMNVEV (reference sequence). Trimming cost V 6 bases and J 4 bases; bases outside gene matches: 4. Points on this clonotype: Its antigen is as yet unknown.

Overall study findings and caveats: Contaminating bulk clonotypes could be abundant in FACS-sorted repertoires. Weaker overall was a secondary response that nonetheless peaked faster, on day 5 versus 15.

One entry per CDR3 protein results from TCRdb running MiXCR on the 5' RACE reads. Of 500,000 to 650,000 distinct CDR3 sequences listed, approximately 12% are singletons. Sequences were derived from PBMCs, sampled on the day of the yellow fever booster vaccination. The sequence was collected from a man aged 25 to 45 who received the YFV17D yellow fever vaccine. V gene TRBV27 combines with J gene TRBJ2-5; 8 nucleotides match TRBD1. DNA for the CDR3: TGTGCCAGCAGAGGACAGGGCCCAGAGACCCAGTACTTC. It translates to CASRGQGPETQYF.